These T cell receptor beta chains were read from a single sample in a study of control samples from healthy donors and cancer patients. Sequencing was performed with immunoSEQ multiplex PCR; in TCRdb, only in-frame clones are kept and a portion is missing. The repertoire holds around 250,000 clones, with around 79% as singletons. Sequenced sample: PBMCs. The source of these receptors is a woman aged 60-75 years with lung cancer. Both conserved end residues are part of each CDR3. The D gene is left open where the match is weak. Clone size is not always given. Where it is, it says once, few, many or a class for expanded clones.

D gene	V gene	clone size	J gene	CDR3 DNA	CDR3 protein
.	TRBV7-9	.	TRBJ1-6	TGTGCCAGCAGCACTACGGGCGGGGGTTATAATTCACCCCTCCACTTT	CASSTTGGGYNSPLHF
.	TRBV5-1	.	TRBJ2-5	TGCGCCAGCAAGGCCCGGGGCGGGGAACAAGAGACCCAGTACTTC	CASKARGGEQETQYF
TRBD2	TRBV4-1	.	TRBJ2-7	TGCGCCAGCAGCCAGGGGACTAGCTTCTACGAGCAGTACTTC	CASSQGTSFYEQYF
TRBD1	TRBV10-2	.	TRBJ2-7	TGCGCCAGCAGTGGGGCAGGGGGCTACGAGCAGTACTTC	CASSGAGGYEQYF
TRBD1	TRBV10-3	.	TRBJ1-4	TGTGCCATCAGTGACAGGGGGCAAACTAATGAAAAACTGTTTTTT	CAISDRGQTNEKLFF
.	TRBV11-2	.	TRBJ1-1	TGTGCCAGCAGCTTAGTTCGGGGAGGCACTGAAGCTTTCTTT	CASSLVRGGTEAFF
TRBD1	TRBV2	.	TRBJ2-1	TGTGCCAGCAGGACGACAGGGGTTGAGCAGTTCTTC	CASRTTGVEQFF
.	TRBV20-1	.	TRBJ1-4	TGCAGTGCTATTGACAGGACAGAGAGTGAAAAACTGTTTTTT	CSAIDRTESEKLFF
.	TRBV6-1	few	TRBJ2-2	TGTGCCAGCAGTGAATGGAACACCGGGGAGCTGTTTTTT	CASSEWNTGELFF
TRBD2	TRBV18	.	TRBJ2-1	TGTGCCAGCTCACCAACGGGGGGGTTATCCAATGAGCAGTTCTTC	CASSPTGGLSNEQFF
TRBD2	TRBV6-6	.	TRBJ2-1	TGTGCCAGCACCGCCCCGACTAGCGGGGGGGCCAATGAGCAGTTCTTC	CASTAPTSGGANEQFF
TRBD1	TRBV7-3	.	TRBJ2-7	TGTGCCAGCAGCTTAACCGCGGGGCAGGGGGCGCGTGAGCAGTACTTC	CASSLTAGQGAREQYF
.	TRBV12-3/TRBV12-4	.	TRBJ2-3	TGTGCCAGCAGTTTTTTTGGTACAGATACGCAGTATTTT	CASSFFGTDTQYF
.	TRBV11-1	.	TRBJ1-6	TGTGCCAGCAGCTTAGGAGATTCACCCCTCCACTTT	CASSLGDSPLHF
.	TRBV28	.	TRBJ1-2	TGTGCCAGCAGTTTATCGGAACCTTCTTATGGCTACACCTTC	CASSLSEPSYGYTF
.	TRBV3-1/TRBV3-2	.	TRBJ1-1	TGTGCCAGCAGCCAAGGGCGGGTGAACACTGAAGCTTTCTTT	CASSQGRVNTEAFF
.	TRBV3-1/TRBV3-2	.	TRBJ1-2	TGTGCCAGCAGCCAAGATCTAACAGGTACCTATGGCTACACCTTC	CASSQDLTGTYGYTF
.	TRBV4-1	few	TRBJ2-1	TGCGCCAGCAGCCAAGAGGGGGGGGGCTATTCCTACAATGAGCAGTTCTTC	CASSQEGGGYSYNEQFF
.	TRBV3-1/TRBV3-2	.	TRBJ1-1	TGTGCCAGCAGCCAATACGGTTCGGTGAACACTGAAGCTTTCTTT	CASSQYGSVNTEAFF
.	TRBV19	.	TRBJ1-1	TGTGCCAGTAGTATTAGCCATCTCCCGGCGAACACTGAAGCTTTCTTT	CASSISHLPANTEAFF
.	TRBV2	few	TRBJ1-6	TGTGCCAGCAGTGTGTCGGTCGGCCCGAATTCACCCCTCCACTTT	CASSVSVGPNSPLHF
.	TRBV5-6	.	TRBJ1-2	TGTGCCAGCAGCTTGACAGGGAGGTACTATGGCTACACCTTC	CASSLTGRYYGYTF
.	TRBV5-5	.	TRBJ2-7	TGTGCCAGCAGCTTGGGTGTCTACGAGCAGTACTTC	CASSLGVYEQYF
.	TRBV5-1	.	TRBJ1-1	TGCGCCAGCAGCTTGGGTGGGGGGCGGACTGAAGCTTTCTTT	CASSLGGGRTEAFF
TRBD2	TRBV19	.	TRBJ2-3	TGTGCCAGTAGTCAATTGGGACTAGCGGGTTACACAGATACGCAGTATTTT	CASSQLGLAGYTDTQYF
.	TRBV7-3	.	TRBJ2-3	TGTGCCAGCAGCCATAATACAGAGGCAGATACGCAGTATTTT	CASSHNTEADTQYF
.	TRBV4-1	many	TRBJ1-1	TGCGCCAGCAGCCAAGAGGGGGATTCCTTTCGGGAAGCTTTCTTT	CASSQEGDSFREAFF
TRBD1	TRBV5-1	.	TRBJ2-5	TGCGCCAGCAGCTTGATGACAGGGGACGGGTTGGAGACCCAGTACTTC	CASSLMTGDGLETQYF
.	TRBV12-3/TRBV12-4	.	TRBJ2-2	TGTGCCAGCAGTACCCCGGACGCCGGGGAGCTGTTTTTT	CASSTPDAGELFF
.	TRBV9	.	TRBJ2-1	TGTGCCAGCAGCGTAGGCGGACCCAGCTCCTACAATGAGCAGTTCTTC	CASSVGGPSSYNEQFF
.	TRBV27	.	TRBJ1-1	TGTGCCAGCAGTTTAAGGTCGGATAACACTGAAGCTTTCTTT	CASSLRSDNTEAFF